This TCR beta chain was captured by sequencing in a study of cytomegalovirus exposure and HLA in healthy donors (dated by TCRdb to the late 2010s). In terms of the full investigation: According to an earlier analysis of around 600 of the donors, about 179 million T cells yielded some 110 million unique TCR beta sequences and around 280 Gb of sequence data. An early release covering roughly 640 HLA-typed donors comprised about 300 gigabases of sequencing data and around 80 million unique TCR sequences. Among the roughly 370 genotyped donors, 81% belonged to the genetic ancestry cluster associated with self-reported Caucasian donors. The study aimed to test whether cataloging public T cell receptors could reveal signatures of past pathogen exposure. The T cell repertoires of around 670 subjects were profiled by immunosequencing and related to cytomegalovirus serostatus. A separate validation cohort of roughly 120 different subjects was used in addition to the roughly 640-subject first cohort. High-throughput TCR immunosequencing, statistical association of individual TCRs with disease status, and machine learning were combined to predict cytomegalovirus infection status. To study patterns of TCR occurrence, a later analysis re-analyzed previously published TCR beta repertoires from 550 to 800 donors and added high-resolution HLA genotyping. Rather than using new phenotypic data, the later analysis identified candidate immune exposures from TCR beta sequences and from how often those sequences occurred across donors. In an earlier analysis of several hundred of the donors, high-throughput TCR beta sequencing was used to judge whether each TCR beta V gene segment behaved as functional or pseudogenic. Alongside the repertoire data, information on donor age, sex, ethnicity and CMV serostatus was compiled. Genome-wide SNP genotypes for about three fifths of the roughly 670 donors were used in a later genetic analysis, which treated that subset as a discovery cohort. Every discovery cohort repertoire had been produced on one sequencing platform. Class I and class II HLA loci were covered by the typing at four-digit resolution. The number of typed donors differed by locus: about 629-630 for A, B, C, DRB1 and DQB1; 500 to 550 for DQA1; 600 to 610 for DPA1; and roughly 470 for DPB1. Roughly 5 DR-DQ haplotypes were treated as single units for association and clustering because of strong linkage in the cohort. Across 300 to 400 genotyped donors of the cohort, an average of 235,054 unique TCR beta nucleotide sequences per donor were sequenced, and 15% to 20% of those sequences were non-productive.

In total, roughly 670 healthy bone marrow donors made up the cohort. Cohort members were all nominally healthy when sampled, although unrecorded immune exposures were likely present. The donor was CMV seropositive and was included in the group of around 300 seropositive cohort members. Each donor provided a peripheral blood sample, and peripheral blood mononuclear cells were used for TCR beta sequencing. The Qiagen DNeasy Blood Extraction Kit was used to extract genomic DNA from the blood cell samples. What the study reported, not specific to this receptor: Some IMGT-functional V segments, including TRBV6-2 and TRBV6-3, could not be distinguished by the 87-base-pair reads and were therefore excluded. In a later analysis, most CMV-associated TCR beta chains were found to appear HLA-restricted, with HLA associations seemingly driven largely by CMV exposure. The presence/absence analyses assumed that sequencing depth was roughly uniform across donors, and that assumption may not be true. Linkage disequilibrium might explain the correlated functional status among segregating V segments, but an unknown experimental factor could not be excluded. According to the authors, the approach could potentially be generalized to other disease states and immunological phenotypes. In a later analysis, HLA-associated TCR beta chains were found to be more clonally expanded and to have lower generation probabilities than equally common non-associated chains. Specific HLA alleles were associated with over 15,000 TCR beta sequences at a false discovery rate of 0.05 in a later analysis. Compared with the approximately 700-donor mean, donors in an Asian-associated ancestry cluster had fewer N-insertions in productive TCRs, according to a later genetic analysis. In vitro tests confirmed that three of the cytomegalovirus-associated TCR beta chains recognize cytomegalovirus antigens. Broadly in line with IMGT annotations, most TCR beta V segments showed up in productive rearrangements about 87% or about 30% of the time in an earlier analysis of 450 to 600 of the donors. A further reported finding was that TCR beta sequences accurately predicted the HLA-A and HLA-B alleles for most subjects in the first cohort. Because HLA typing was missing for some donors at each locus, association tests included only the typed subset. The sequencing pipeline was judged likely to have produced a cluster of highly shared sequence variants as a technical artifact. This cohort had only TCR beta chains sequenced, and the lack of alpha or paired-chain data limited which features could be detected. The study listed 150 to 200 TCR beta chains as associated with cytomegalovirus. When HLA alleles, especially DR and DQ, strongly co-occurred, TCR associations were difficult to assign to individual alleles. Across donors, most TCR sequences were observed very rarely, whereas some public TCRs were present in many individuals. In both the original and validation cohorts, the classifier was reported to diagnose cytomegalovirus status with high specificity and sensitivity. In a later analysis, the rate of TCR association differed among HLA loci, with DRB1 alleles having the most associated TCRs and HLA-C alleles having the fewest. The only immune exposure information available for the cohort was CMV serostatus. Because counts were too low, roughly 16 rarely observed V segments, including chromosome 9 orphons, were left out of the earlier analysis of 587 of the donors. A later analysis reported that several top co-occurrence clusters appeared linked to parvovirus B19, influenza, CMV and Epstein-Barr virus. An association between a missense DCLRE1C variant and V-gene and J-gene trimming of TCR beta chains was found in a later genetic analysis and replicated in an independent cohort.

As concerns this clone: Its antigen remains undetermined. No per-base quality is available; no much larger clone lies one base away.

Library preparation used the immunoSEQ multiplex PCR assay. A mixture of 60 forward primers for TCR Vbeta segments and 13 reverse primers for TCR Jbeta segments was used in the multiplex PCR. A multiplex PCR assay on genomic DNA amplified the CDR3 region of rearranged TCR beta genes. On the Illumina HiSeq System, the amplified TCR beta libraries were sequenced as 87-base-pair reads. Concerning the study's data processing: A later analysis counted 65 million to 90 million unique TCR beta chains across the 690 or so repertoires, and 10 million to 12 million of these chains were shared by at least two donors. Raw reads were error-corrected and collapsed into unique sequences with a nearest-neighbor algorithm that merged closely related sequences to remove PCR and sequencing errors. Alignment of CDR3 sequences to IMGT reference sequences was used to assign V, D and J gene segments. For a sequence to be retained, at least a six-nucleotide match to both a V gene segment and a J gene segment was required. Rearrangements were classified as productive when the CDR3 lacked stop codons and remained in frame with V and J, and all other rearrangements were classified as non-productive. CDR3 was defined by IMGT convention, running from the second conserved V-encoded cysteine to the conserved J-encoded phenylalanine. In an earlier analysis of some 550 of the donors, sequences lacking an unambiguous match to a single V gene segment were excluded. An earlier analysis of several hundred of the donors called V segments functional above 56.7% productive rearrangements and segregating when the between-donor standard deviation exceeded 5%. A statistical classification framework was built for diagnosing cytomegalovirus status from the catalog of TCR beta chain sequences. In a later analysis, V and J genes were assigned by comparing TCR nucleotide sequences against IMGT/GENE-DB human TR gene sequences. The TCRdist pipeline was used in a later analysis to assign CDR3 sequences and most-parsimonious VDJ recombination scenarios. A later analysis defined each TCR beta chain by its CDR3 amino acid sequence plus V-gene family, and excluded reads lacking a unique V-gene family. As a way to deal with suspected cross-contamination and a sequencing artifact, a later analysis dropped 640 or so nucleotide sequences that were highly shared and had low generation probability. A later analysis calculated a clonal expansion index for each public chain from normalized within-repertoire ranks of inferred template counts. A later analysis computed generation probabilities with a VDJ recombination model fitted to out-of-frame rearrangements, and checked the results against IGoR. In a later analysis, hypergeometric tests were used to score TCR-TCR, TCR-HLA and TCR-CMV co-occurrence, with a repertoire-size bias correction applied to TCR pairs. In a later analysis, false discovery rates were estimated by permuting HLA or CMV assignments 20 times. In a later analysis, co-occurring TCRs were grouped using DBSCAN, and TCRdist sequence similarity was added for clustering within HLA-allele-positive subsets. Repertoires with fewer than 30,000 or more than 120,000 public chains were left out of co-occurrence clustering, as were five repertoires with anomalous nucleotide sharing. The immuneACCESS repertoire file appears here via TCRdb, limited to in-frame rearrangements. These files lack a portion of the clones; in checked studies, under half of the deficit traces to unresolved V genes, and the cause of the others is not known. V and J calls and clone size are as listed in that table; D and trimming were resolved from the DNA. Across this sample there are more than 90,000 clones, with just under 70% seen only once. Together, the top ten hold roughly 9% of the sample.

The CDR3 sequence holds 19 residues, the cysteine and valine included. The retained sequence is limited to the CDR3, 57 bases, with the frame set at the first base. V is trimmed back by 5 bases and J by 5 bases, and the junction contains 19 bases that no gene match accounts for. What was sequenced was PBMCs. The V gene is TRBV5-3 and the J gene is TRBJ2-7, and 13 bases in between align with TRBD2. TRBV5-3 counts as an open reading frame of uncertain function. The origin of this receptor is a man aged 25 to 40 in good health and CMV-seropositive. The sequenced DNA is TGTGCCAGAAGATCTCAGGACAGCTGGACTAGCGGGAGTCGGGACGAGCAGTACGTC. It specifies CARRSQDSWTSGSRDEQYV.